This passage covers 4 T cell receptor beta chains from one sample sequenced in a study of shared clonotypes between healthy human individuals. Sequencing used immunoSEQ multiplex PCR; TCRdb keeps in-frame clones, though not all of them. The sample gives around 1,900,000 clones, 90% to 95% of which show up once; more than 1.5% is in the top ten. Selected positively for CCR7 and CD45RO-negative, naive CD8 cells excluded terminally differentiated effector memory CD45RA+ cells. The sequencing input was naive CD8+ T cells from PBMCs. The receptor set was obtained from a man between 18 and 35 years old in good health. Some clones in this sample may be carry-over from other donors' samples.

The chain is built from TRBV27 and TRBJ2-7, with D hard to call. Per germline, CDR1 MNHEY and CDR2 SMNVEV (reference sequence). CDR3 length: 18 amino acids. The V end lost 6 bases, the J end lost 2 bases, and 26 bases lay between the germline ends. The CDR3 loop reads CASSNSLNERGRTYEQYF. CDR3 DNA sequence: TGTGCCAGCAGCAACAGCTTAAATGAGCGAGGTAGAACCTACGAGCAGTACTTC.

This CDR3 reads CASSQDPDQGLGPVNYGYTF. DNA for the CDR3: TGCGCCAGCAGCCAAGACCCCGATCAGGGGCTTGGACCGGTTAACTATGGCTACACCTTC. The rearrangement uses TRBV4-3 and TRBJ1-2, with a weak D call TRBD1 (6 bases). The CDR3 is 20 amino acids. Deletions cut 0 bases from V and 1 base from J, with 24 bases between. Germline V gives CDR1 LGHNA, CDR2 YSLEER.

The chain has TRBV5-5 and TRBJ1-2; 7 nucleotides align to TRBD1. CDR3 length: 18 residues. V trimming: 1 base; J trimming: 0 bases; junction bases outside the gene matches: 12. Germline CDR1 SGHKS, CDR2 YYEKEE (reference sequence). CDR3 in DNA: TGTGCCAGCAGCTTGATACGAATCGCGGGACAGTCTAACTATGGCTACACCTTC. Translation gives CASSLIRIAGQSNYGYTF.

CDR3 sequence: CASRPIRRGAREKLFF. CDR3 nucleotides: TGTGCCAGCAGACCAATCCGACGGGGGGCGCGTGAAAAACTGTTTTTT. The chain uses TRBV9 and TRBJ1-4; TRBD1 might be the D (6 bases). V gave up 5 bases and J gave up 7 bases, with 21 bases separating them. There are 16 residues in the CDR3. CDR1 SGDLS and CDR2 YYNGEE come from the germline V gene.